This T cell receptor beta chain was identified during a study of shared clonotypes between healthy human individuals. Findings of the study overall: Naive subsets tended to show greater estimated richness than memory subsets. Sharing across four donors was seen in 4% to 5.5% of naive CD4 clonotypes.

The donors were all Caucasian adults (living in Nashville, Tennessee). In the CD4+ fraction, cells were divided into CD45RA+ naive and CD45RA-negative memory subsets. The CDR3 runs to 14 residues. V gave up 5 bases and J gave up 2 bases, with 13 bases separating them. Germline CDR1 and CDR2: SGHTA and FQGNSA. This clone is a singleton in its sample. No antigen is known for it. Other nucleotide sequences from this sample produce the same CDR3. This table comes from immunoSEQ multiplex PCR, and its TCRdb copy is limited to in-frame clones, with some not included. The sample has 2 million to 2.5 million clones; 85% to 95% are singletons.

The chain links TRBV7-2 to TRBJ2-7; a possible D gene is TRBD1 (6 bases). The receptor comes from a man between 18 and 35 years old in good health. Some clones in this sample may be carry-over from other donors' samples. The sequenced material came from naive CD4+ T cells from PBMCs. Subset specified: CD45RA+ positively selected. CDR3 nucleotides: TGTGCCAGCAGCCAGGGCACAGGGCCCTACGAGCAGTACTTC. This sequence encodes CASSQGTGPYEQYF.